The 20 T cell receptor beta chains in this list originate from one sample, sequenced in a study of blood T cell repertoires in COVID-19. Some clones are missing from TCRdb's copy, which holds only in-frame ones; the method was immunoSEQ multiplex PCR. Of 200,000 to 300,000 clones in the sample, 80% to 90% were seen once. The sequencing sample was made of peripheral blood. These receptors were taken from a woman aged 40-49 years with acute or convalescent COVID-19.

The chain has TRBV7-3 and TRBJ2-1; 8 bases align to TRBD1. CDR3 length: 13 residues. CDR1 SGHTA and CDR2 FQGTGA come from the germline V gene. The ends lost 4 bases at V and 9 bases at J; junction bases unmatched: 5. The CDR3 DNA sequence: TGTGCCAGCAGCTCGGGACAGGTTGGTGAGCAGTTCTTC. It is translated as CASSSGQVGEQFF. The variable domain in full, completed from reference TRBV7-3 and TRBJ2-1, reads GAGVSQTPSNKVTEKGKYVELRCDPISGHTALYWYRQSLGQGPEFLIYFQGTGAADDSGLPNDRFFAVRPEGSVSTLKIQRTERGDSAVYLCASSSGQVGEQFFGPGTRLTVL.

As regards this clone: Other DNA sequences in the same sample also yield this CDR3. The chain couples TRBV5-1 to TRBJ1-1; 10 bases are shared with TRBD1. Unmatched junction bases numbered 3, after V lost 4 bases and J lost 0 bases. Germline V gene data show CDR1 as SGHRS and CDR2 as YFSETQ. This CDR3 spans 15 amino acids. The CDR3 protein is CASSSGQGVNTEAFF. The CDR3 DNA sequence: TGCGCCAGCAGCAGTGGACAGGGGGTGAACACTGAAGCTTTCTTT.

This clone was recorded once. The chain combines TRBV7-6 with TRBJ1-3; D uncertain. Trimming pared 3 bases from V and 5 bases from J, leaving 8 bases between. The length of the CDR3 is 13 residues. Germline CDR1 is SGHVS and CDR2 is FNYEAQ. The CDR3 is CASSLENRNTIYF. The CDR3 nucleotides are TGTGCCAGCAGCTTGGAGAACCGAAACACCATATATTTT.

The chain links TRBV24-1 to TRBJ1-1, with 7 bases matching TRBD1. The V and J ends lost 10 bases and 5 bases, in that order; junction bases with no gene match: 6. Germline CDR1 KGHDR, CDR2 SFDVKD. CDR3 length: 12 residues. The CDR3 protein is CATSGGETEAFF. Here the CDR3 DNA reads TGTGCCACTTCAGGGGGTGAAACTGAAGCTTTCTTT.

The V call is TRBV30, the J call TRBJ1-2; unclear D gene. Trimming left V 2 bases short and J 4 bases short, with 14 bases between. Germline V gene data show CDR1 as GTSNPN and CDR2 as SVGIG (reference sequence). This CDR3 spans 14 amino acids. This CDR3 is CAWSWQATTYGYTF. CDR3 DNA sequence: TGTGCCTGGAGTTGGCAGGCGACCACCTATGGCTACACCTTC.

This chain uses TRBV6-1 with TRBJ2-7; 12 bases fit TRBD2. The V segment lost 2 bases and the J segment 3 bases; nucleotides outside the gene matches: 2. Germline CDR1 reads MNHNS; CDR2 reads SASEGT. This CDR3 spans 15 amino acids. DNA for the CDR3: TGTGCCAGCAGTGAACAGACTAGCGGGGGCTACGAGCAGTACGTC. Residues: CASSEQTSGGYEQYV.

The CDR3 coding sequence is TGTGCCAGCAGCTTACAAAACAGGGCCGTCACTGAAGCTTTCTTT. Encoded protein: CASSLQNRAVTEAFF. V is TRBV7-8 and J is TRBJ1-1; the D gene is possibly TRBD1 (6 bases). Trimming removed 2 bases at V and 4 bases at J, with 14 bases between. The germline V gene has CDR1 SGHVS and CDR2 FQNEAQ. CDR3 size: 15 residues.

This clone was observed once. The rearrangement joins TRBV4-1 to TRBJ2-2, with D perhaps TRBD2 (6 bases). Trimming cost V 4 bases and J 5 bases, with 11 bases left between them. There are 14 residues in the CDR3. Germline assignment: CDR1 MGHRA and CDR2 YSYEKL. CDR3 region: CASSPVSGTGELFF. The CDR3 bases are TGCGCCAGCAGCCCAGTGAGCGGGACCGGGGAGCTGTTTTTT.

CDR3 DNA sequence: TGTGCCAGTAGTATAAGGGGATACAATGAGCAGTTCTTC. Its protein product is CASSIRGYNEQFF. This chain links TRBV19 with TRBJ2-1; tentative D call: TRBD1 (5 bases). The CDR3 totals 13 residues. V dropped 2 bases and J dropped 4 bases, with 6 bases sitting between them. From germline, CDR1 is LNHDA and CDR2 SQIVND (reference sequence).

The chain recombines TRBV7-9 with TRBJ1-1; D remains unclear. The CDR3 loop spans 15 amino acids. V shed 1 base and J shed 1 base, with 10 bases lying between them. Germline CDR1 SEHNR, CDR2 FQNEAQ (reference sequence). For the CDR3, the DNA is TGTGCCAGCAGCTTAGGTAAGGGAGCGAACACTGAAGCTTTCTTT. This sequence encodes CASSLGKGANTEAFF.

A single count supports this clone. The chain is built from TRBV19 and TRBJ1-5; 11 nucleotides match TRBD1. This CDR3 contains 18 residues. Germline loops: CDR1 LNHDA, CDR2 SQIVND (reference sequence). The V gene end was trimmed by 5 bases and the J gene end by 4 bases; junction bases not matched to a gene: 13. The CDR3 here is CASSSGTGGSRWNQPQHF. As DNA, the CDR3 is TGTGCCAGTAGTTCGGGGACAGGGGGATCAAGGTGGAATCAGCCCCAGCATTTT.

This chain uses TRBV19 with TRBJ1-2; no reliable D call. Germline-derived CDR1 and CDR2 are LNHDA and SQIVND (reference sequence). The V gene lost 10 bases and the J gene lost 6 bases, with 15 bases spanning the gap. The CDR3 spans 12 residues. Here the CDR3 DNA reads TGTGCCATCCGGTCCTTGAACGATGGCTACACCTTC. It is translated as CAIRSLNDGYTF.

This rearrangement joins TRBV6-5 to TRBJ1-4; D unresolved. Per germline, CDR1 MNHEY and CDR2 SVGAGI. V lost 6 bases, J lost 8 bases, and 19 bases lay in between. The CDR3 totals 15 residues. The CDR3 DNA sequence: TGTGCCAGCAGCAAGTCGGGCGCAGAGGGAGAAAAACTGTTTTTT. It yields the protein CASSKSGAEGEKLFF.

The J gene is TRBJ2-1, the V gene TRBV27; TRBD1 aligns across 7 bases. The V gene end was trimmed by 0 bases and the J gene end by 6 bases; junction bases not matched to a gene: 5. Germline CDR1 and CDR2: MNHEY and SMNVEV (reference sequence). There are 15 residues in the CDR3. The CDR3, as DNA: TGTGCCAGCAGTTTATCAGGGGGCAACTTCAATGAGCAGTTCTTC. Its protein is CASSLSGGNFNEQFF.

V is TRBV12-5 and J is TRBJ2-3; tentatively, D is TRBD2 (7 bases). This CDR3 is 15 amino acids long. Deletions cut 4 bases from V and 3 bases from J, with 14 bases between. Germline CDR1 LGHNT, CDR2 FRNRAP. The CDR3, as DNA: TGTGCTAGTGGTTGGGGGGGCGTGCGGACAGATACGCAGTATTTT. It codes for CASGWGGVRTDTQYF.

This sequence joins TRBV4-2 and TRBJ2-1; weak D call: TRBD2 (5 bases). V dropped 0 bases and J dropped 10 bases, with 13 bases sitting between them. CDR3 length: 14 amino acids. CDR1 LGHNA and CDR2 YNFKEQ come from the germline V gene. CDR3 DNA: TGTGCCAGCAGCCAAGATCTTCAGCGGCGCGAGCAGTTCTTC. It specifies CASSQDLQRREQFF.

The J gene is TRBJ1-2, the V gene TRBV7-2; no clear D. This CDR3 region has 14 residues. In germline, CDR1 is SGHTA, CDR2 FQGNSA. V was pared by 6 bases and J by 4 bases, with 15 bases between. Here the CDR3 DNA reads TGTGCCAGCAGGACCCGGGGAGGGAGCTATGGCTACACCTTC. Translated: CASRTRGGSYGYTF.

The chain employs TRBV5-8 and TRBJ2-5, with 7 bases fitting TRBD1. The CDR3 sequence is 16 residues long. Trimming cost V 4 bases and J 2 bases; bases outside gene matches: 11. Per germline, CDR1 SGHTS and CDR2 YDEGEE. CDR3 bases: TGTGCCAGCAGCACCGGGACAGAAAGCCTTCAAGAGACCCAGTACTTC. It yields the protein CASSTGTESLQETQYF.

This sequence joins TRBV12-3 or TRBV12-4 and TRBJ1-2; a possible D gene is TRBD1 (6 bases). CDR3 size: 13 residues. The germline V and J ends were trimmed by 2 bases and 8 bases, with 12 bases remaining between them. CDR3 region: CASSLWPGEGYTF. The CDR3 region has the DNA TGTGCCAGCAGTTTATGGCCAGGGGAGGGCTACACCTTC.

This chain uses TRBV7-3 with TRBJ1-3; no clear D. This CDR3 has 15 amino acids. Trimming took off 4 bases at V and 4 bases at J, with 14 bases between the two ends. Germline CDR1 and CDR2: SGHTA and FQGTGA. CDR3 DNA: TGTGCCAGCAGCTCCGGGATGGGTCGCGGAAACACCATATATTTT. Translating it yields CASSSGMGRGNTIYF.